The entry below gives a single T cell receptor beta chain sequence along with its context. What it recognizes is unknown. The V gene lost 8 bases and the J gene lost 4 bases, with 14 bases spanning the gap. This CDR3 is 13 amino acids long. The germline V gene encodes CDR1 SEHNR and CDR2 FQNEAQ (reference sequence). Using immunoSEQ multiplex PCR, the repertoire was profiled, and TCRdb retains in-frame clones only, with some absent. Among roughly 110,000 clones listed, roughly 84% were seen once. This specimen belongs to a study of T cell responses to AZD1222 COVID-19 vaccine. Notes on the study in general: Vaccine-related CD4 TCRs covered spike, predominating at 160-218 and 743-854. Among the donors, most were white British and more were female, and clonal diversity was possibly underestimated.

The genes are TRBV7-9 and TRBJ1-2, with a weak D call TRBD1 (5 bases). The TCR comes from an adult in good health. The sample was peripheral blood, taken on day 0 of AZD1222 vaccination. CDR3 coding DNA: TGTGCCAGCGCCGGCAGGGTGACCTATGGCTACACCTTC. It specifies CASAGRVTYGYTF.